The 13 T cell receptor beta chains given below trace back to one sample, sequenced in a study of a mutant IDH1 vaccine in newly diagnosed glioma. Using immunoSEQ multiplex PCR, the repertoire was profiled, and TCRdb retains in-frame clones only, with some absent. The table shows more than 35,000 clones, with around 75% occurring only once. Antigens of these TCRs are unknown. The sample's time point: week 47, end of study. The study gave 300 ug of mutant IDH1 20-mer peptide per vaccine dose, with topical imiquimod. Sequencing used PBMCs, obtained from a glioma patient whose treatment included an IDH1 peptide vaccine. These receptors all stem from a man between 35 and 55 years old with glioma.

This sequence joins TRBV19 and TRBJ2-5; TRBD1 matches 7 bases. CDR1 is LNHDA and CDR2 is SQIVND in the germline V gene (reference sequence). The junction had 3 bases not matched to a gene; V was cut back by 3 bases and J by 5 bases. This CDR3 contains 13 residues. The CDR3 DNA reads as TGTGCCAGTAGTATGACAGGGACGGAGACCCAGTACTTC. Encoded protein: CASSMTGTETQYF.

The rearrangement links TRBV27 to TRBJ1-1; maybe TRBD1 (5 bases). CDR3 size: 16 residues. Trimming left V 5 bases short and J 0 bases short, with 16 bases between. Germline loops: CDR1 MNHEY, CDR2 SMNVEV (reference sequence). CDR3 sequence: CASSPQDTYLNTEAFF. The CDR3, as DNA: TGTGCCAGCAGTCCCCAGGACACCTATTTGAACACTGAAGCTTTCTTT.

This sequence joins TRBV7-8 and TRBJ1-4; D call uncertain. The CDR3 contains 14 residues. V lost 3 bases to trimming and J lost 0 bases, with 5 bases between them. In germline, CDR1 is SGHVS, CDR2 FQNEAQ. The CDR3 is CASSLTTTNEKLFF. The CDR3, as DNA: TGTGCCAGCAGCTTGACAACAACTAATGAAAAACTGTTTTTT.

This clone showed up just a few times. This chain connects TRBV7-6 to TRBJ1-1; maybe TRBD1 (6 bases). This CDR3 has 14 amino acids. The germline CDR1 and CDR2 sequences are SGHVS and FNYEAQ. Trimming took 5 bases from V and 4 from J, leaving 14 bases between them. The CDR3 is CASSLGALFTEAFF. CDR3 bases: TGTGCCAGCAGCCTGGGGGCTCTGTTCACTGAAGCTTTCTTT.

The V and J genes are TRBV18 and TRBJ1-1; D possibly corresponds to TRBD1 (5 bases). The CDR3 is 16 residues long. Germline V gene sequence: CDR1 KGHSH, CDR2 LQKENI. Trimming removed 2 bases from V and 3 bases from J, with 16 bases in between. The CDR3 region has the DNA TGTGCCAGCTCACCATTGGGGCAGGGCACCCACACTGAAGCTTTCTTT. Its translation: CASSPLGQGTHTEAFF.

The chain has TRBV28 and TRBJ1-1; 7 bases agree with TRBD1. This CDR3 spans 15 amino acids. The trim removed 5 bases at V and 1 base at J, leaving 7 bases unmatched. CDR1 and CDR2 from the germline V gene are MDHEN and SYDVKM. The chain's CDR3 is CASSPYGTENTEAFF. The CDR3 coding sequence is TGTGCCAGCAGTCCTTACGGGACAGAGAACACTGAAGCTTTCTTT.

The rearrangement links TRBV18 to TRBJ1-1; maybe TRBD1 (5 bases). This CDR3 has 13 residues. Germline V gene lookup returns CDR1 KGHSH and CDR2 LQKENI. V was clipped by 10 bases and J by 1 base, with 13 bases between them. CDR3 protein: CATRQLANTEAFF. Here the CDR3 DNA reads TGTGCCACAAGACAGCTAGCGAACACTGAAGCTTTCTTT.

The gene calls are TRBV30 and TRBJ1-2, with TRBD1 as a possible D gene (6 bases). CDR3 length: 15 amino acids. The V gene lost 0 bases and the J gene lost 6 bases, with 17 bases spanning the gap. Looked up from germline, CDR1 is GTSNPN and CDR2 is SVGIG (reference sequence). CDR3 residues: CAWSVLRQRGNGYTF. The CDR3 DNA follows: TGTGCCTGGAGTGTACTACGACAGAGGGGGAATGGCTACACCTTC. The complete variable domain, with remaining parts taken from reference TRBV30 and TRBJ1-2, reads SQTIHQWPATLVQPVGSPLSLECTVEGTSNPNLYWYRQAAGRGLQLLFYSVGIGQISSEVPQNLSASRPQDRQFILSSKKLLLSDSGFYLCAWSVLRQRGNGYTFGSGTRLTVV.

The chain has TRBV5-4 and TRBJ2-4; D remains ambiguous. The CDR3 contains 14 residues. Germline CDR1 is SGHNT and CDR2 is YYREEE (reference sequence). Trimming removed 0 bases at V and 2 bases at J, with 6 bases between. The CDR3 protein is CASSLETSKNIQYF. Written as DNA, the CDR3 is TGTGCCAGCAGCTTGGAGACGTCCAAAAACATTCAGTACTTC. The entire variable domain, with the rest obtained from reference TRBV5-4 and TRBJ2-4, is as follows: ETGVTQSPTHLIKTRGQQVTLRCSSQSGHNTVSWYQQALGQGPQFIFQYYREEENGRGNFPPRFSGLQFPNYSSELNVNALELDDSALYLCASSLETSKNIQYFGAGTRLSVL.

The CDR3, as DNA: TGTGCCAGCAGTGTACACAGGGGGAACACTGAAGCTTTCTTT. Translation gives CASSVHRGNTEAFF. The chain employs TRBV6-4 and TRBJ1-1; 7 bases agree with TRBD1. The germline V gene encodes CDR1 MRHNA and CDR2 SNTAGT. The CDR3 is 14 residues long. V lost 4 bases and J lost 1; bases outside the gene matches: 3.

This chain uses TRBV7-8 with TRBJ2-2; 11 nucleotides line up with TRBD2. This CDR3 contains 17 residues. Unmatched junction bases numbered 5, after V lost 5 bases and J lost 0 bases. CDR1 is SGHVS, CDR2 FQNEAQ, per germline. The CDR3 sequence is CASSAILAGANTGELFF. The CDR3 DNA sequence: TGTGCCAGCAGCGCTATACTAGCGGGAGCGAACACCGGGGAGCTGTTTTTT. Looking up the rest from reference TRBV7-8 and TRBJ2-2 gives the full variable domain: GAGVSQSPRYKVAKRGQDVALRCDPISGHVSLFWYQQALGQGPEFLTYFQNEAQLDKSGLPSDRFFAERPEGSVSTLKIQRTQQEDSAVYLCASSAILAGANTGELFFGEGSRLTVL.

The chain combines TRBV27 with TRBJ2-3, with no clear D. CDR1 is MNHEY, CDR2 SMNVEV, per germline (reference sequence). Trimming stripped 3 bases from V and 2 bases from J, with 3 bases between. The CDR3 length is 12 residues. CDR3 in amino acids: CASSFDTDTQYF. CDR3 DNA sequence: TGTGCCAGCAGTTTTGACACAGATACGCAGTATTTT.

V gene TRBV5-1 combines with J gene TRBJ2-3; 8 bases line up with TRBD1. The CDR3 spans 14 residues. Germline V gene data show CDR1 as SGHRS and CDR2 as YFSETQ. The J segment lost 4 bases and the V segment lost 4 bases, leaving 5 bases of the junction unmatched. The CDR3 DNA reads as TGCGCCAGCAGCCCGCAGGGGGCGTCAGATACGCAGTATTTT. The encoded protein is CASSPQGASDTQYF.